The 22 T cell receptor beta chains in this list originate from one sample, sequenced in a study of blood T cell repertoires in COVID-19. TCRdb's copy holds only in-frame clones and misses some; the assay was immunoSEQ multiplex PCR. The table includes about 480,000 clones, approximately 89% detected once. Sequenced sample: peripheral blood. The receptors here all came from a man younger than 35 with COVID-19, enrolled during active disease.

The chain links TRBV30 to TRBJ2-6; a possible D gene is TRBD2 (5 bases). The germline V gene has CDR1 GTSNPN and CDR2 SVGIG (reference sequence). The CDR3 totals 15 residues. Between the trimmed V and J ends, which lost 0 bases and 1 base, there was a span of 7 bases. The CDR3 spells CAWSVIASGANVLTF. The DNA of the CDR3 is TGTGCCTGGAGTGTGATAGCGTCTGGGGCCAACGTCCTGACTTTC.

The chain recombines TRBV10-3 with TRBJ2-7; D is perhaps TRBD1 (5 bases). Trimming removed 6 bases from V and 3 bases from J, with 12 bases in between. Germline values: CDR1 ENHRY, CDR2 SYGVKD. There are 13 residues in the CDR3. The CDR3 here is CAISKTEIYEQYF. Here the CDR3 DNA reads TGTGCCATCAGCAAGACAGAAATCTACGAGCAGTACTTC.

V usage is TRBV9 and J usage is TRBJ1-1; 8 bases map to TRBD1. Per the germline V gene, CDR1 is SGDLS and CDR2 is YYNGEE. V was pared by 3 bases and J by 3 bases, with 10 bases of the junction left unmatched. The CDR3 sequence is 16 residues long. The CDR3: CASSAPTGVVDTEAFF. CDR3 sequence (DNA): TGTGCCAGCAGCGCACCGACAGGGGTAGTAGACACTGAAGCTTTCTTT.

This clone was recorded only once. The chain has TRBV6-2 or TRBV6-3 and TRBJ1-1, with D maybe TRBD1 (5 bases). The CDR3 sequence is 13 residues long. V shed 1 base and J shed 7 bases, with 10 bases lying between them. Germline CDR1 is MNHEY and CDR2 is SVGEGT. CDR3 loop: CASSYWGAYEAFF. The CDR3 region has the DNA TGTGCCAGCAGTTACTGGGGCGCTTATGAAGCTTTCTTT.

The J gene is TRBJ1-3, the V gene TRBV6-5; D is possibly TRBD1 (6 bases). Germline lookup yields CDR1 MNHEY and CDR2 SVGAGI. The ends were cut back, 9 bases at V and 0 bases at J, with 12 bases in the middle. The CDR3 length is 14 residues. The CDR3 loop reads CASAWGRSGNTIYF. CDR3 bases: TGTGCCAGTGCGTGGGGGCGCTCTGGAAACACCATATATTTT.

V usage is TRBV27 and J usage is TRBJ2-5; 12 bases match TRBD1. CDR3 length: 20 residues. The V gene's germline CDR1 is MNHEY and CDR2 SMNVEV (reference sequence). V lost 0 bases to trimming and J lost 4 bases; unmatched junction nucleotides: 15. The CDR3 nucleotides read TGTGCCAGCAGTTTATCGCCCGTCCCGGGACAGGGGGCGAAGTTAGAGACCCAGTACTTC. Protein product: CASSLSPVPGQGAKLETQYF.

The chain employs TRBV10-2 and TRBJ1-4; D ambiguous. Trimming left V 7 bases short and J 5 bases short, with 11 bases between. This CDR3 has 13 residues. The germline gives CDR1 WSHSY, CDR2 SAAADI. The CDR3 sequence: CASTRGINEKLFF. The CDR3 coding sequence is TGCGCCAGCACTCGGGGTATCAATGAAAAACTGTTTTTT.

The CDR3 spells CASSQGTGHNQPQHF. In DNA, the CDR3 is TGTGCCAGCAGCCAAGGGACAGGGCATAATCAGCCCCAGCATTTT. This sequence joins TRBV3-1 (or the pseudogene TRBV3-2) and TRBJ1-5; TRBD1 agrees at 8 bases. The junction had 3 bases not matched to a gene; V was cut back by 1 base and J by 4 bases. Germline CDR1 LGHDT, CDR2 YNNKEL (reference sequence). This CDR3 spans 15 amino acids.

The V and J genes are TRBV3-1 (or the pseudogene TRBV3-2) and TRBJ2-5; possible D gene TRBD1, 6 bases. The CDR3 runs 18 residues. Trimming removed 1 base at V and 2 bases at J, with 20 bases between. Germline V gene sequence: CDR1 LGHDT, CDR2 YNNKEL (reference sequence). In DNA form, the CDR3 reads TGTGCCAGCAGCCAAGCTACAGGGAGTGTGGGCTCTCAAGAGACCCAGTACTTC. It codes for CASSQATGSVGSQETQYF.

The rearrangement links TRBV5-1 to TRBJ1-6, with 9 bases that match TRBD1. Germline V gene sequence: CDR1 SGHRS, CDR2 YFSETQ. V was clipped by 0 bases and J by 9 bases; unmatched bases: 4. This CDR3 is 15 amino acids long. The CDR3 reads CASSLGTGDSSPLHF. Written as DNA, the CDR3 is TGCGCCAGCAGCTTGGGGACAGGGGATAGTTCACCCCTCCACTTT.

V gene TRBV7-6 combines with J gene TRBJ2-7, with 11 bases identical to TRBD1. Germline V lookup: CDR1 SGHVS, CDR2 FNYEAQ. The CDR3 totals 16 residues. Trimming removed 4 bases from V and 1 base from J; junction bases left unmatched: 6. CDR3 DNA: TGTGCCAGCAGCTCCCAAGGACAGGGGGCTTCCTACGAGCAGTACTTC. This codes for CASSSQGQGASYEQYF.

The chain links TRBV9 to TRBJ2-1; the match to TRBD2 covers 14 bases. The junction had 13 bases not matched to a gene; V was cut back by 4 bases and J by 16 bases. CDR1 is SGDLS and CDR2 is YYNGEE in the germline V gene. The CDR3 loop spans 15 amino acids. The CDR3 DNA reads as TGTGCCAGCAGCACCCAAGGGACTAGCGGGAGTCAAGAATTCTTC. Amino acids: CASSTQGTSGSQEFF.

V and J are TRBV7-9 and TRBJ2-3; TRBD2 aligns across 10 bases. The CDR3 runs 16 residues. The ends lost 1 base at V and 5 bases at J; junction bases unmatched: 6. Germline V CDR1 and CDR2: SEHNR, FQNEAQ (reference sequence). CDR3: CASSLGLAGEGDTQYF. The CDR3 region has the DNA TGTGCCAGCAGCTTAGGGCTAGCGGGGGAAGGAGATACGCAGTATTTT.

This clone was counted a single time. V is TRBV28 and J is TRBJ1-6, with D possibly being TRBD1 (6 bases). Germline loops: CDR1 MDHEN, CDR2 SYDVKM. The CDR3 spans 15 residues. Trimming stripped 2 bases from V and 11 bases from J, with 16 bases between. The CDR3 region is CASSLTGTWLTPLHF. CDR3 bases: TGTGCCAGCAGTTTAACCGGGACATGGCTTACACCCCTCCACTTT.

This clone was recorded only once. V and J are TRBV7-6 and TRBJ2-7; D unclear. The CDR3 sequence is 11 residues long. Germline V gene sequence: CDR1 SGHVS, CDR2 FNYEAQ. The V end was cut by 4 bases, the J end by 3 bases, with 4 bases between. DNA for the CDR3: TGTGCCAGCAGCTCCAACTACGAGCAGTACTTC. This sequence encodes CASSSNYEQYF.

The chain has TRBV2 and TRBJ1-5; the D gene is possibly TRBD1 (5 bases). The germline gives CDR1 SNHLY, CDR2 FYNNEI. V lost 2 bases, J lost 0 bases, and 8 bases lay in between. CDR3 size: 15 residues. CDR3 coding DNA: TGTGCCAGCAGTGAACAGGGCTATAGCAATCAGCCCCAGCATTTT. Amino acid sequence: CASSEQGYSNQPQHF.

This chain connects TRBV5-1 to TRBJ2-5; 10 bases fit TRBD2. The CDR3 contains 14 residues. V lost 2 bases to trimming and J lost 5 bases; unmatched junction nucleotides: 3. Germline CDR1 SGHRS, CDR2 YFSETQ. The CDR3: CASSFSGGPETQYF. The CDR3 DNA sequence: TGCGCCAGCAGCTTTAGCGGGGGGCCTGAGACCCAGTACTTC.

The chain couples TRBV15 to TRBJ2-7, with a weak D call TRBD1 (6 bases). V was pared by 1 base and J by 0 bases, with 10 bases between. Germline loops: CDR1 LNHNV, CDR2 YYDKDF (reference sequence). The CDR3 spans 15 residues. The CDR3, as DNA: TGTGCCACCAGCAGAGGCACAGGGATCTCCTACGAGCAGTACTTC. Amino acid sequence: CATSRGTGISYEQYF.

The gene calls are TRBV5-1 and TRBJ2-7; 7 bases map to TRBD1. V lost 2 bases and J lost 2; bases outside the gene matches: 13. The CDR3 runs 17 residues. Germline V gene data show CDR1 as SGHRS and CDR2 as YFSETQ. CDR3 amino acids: CASSFHLPQGDPYEQYF. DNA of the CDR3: TGCGCCAGCAGCTTCCACCTCCCTCAGGGGGATCCCTACGAGCAGTACTTC. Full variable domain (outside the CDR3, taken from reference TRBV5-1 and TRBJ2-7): KAGVTQTPRYLIKTRGQQVTLSCSPISGHRSVSWYQQTPGQGLQFLFEYFSETQRNKGNFPGRFSGRQFSNSRSEMNVSTLELGDSALYLCASSFHLPQGDPYEQYFGPGTRLTVT.

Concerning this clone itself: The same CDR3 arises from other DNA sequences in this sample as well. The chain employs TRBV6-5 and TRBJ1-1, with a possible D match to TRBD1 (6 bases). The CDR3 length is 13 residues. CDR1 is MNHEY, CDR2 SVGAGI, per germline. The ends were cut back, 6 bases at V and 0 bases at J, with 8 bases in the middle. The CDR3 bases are TGTGCCAGCAGAGGACAGTTGAACACTGAAGCTTTCTTT. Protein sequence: CASRGQLNTEAFF.

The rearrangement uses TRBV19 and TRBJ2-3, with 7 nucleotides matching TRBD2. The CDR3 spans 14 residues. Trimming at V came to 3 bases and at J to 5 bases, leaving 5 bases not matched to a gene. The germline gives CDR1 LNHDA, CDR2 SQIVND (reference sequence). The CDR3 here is CASSISIAGDTQYF. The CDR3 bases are TGTGCCAGTAGTATCTCGATAGCGGGAGATACGCAGTATTTT.

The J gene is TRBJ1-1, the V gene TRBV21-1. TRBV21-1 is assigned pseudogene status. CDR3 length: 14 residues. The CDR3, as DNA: TGTGCCAGCAGCTACGGGGGGGTGAACACTGAAGCTTTCTTT. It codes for CASSYGGVNTEAFF.